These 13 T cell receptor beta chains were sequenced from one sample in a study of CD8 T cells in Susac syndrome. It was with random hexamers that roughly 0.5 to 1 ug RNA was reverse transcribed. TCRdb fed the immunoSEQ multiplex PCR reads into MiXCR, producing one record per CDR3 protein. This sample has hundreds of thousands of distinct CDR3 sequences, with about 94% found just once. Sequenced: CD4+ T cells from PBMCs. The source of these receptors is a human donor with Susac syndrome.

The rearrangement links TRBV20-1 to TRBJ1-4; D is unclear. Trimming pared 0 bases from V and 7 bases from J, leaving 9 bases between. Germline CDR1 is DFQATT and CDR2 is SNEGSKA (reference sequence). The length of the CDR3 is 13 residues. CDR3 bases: TGCAGTGCTAGAGAGGGGTTGGGTGAAAAACTGTTTTTT. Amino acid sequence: CSAREGLGEKLFF.

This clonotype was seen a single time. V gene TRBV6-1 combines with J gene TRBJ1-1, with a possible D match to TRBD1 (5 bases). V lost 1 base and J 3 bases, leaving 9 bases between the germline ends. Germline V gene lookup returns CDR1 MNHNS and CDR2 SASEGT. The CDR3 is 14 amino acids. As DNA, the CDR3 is TGTGCCAGCAGTGAAGAGGAACAGGACACTGAAGCTTTCTTT. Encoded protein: CASSEEEQDTEAFF.

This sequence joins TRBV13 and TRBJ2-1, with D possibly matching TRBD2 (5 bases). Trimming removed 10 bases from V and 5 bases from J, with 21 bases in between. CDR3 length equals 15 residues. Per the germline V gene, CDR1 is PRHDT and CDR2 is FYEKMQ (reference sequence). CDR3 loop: CATQRTGWGNNEQFF. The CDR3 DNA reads TGTGCCACCCAGCGGACCGGGTGGGGTAACAATGAGCAGTTCTTC.

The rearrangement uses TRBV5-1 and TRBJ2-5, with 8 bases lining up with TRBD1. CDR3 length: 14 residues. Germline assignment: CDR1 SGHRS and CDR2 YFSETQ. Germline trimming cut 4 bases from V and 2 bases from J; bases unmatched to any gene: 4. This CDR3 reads CASSKDREQETQYF. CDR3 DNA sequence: TGCGCCAGCAGCAAGGACAGGGAACAAGAGACCCAGTACTTC.

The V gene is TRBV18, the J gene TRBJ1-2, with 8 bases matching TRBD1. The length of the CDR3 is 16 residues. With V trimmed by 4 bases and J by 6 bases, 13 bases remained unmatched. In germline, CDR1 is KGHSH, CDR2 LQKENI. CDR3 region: CASSQVPGTGRDGYTF. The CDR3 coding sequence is TGTGCCAGCTCACAAGTACCCGGGACAGGAAGGGATGGCTACACCTTC.

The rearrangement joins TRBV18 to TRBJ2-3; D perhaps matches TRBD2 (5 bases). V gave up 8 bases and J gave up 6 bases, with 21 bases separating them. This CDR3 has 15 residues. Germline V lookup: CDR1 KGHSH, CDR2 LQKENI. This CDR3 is CASLESWAEEDTQYF. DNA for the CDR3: TGTGCCAGCCTTGAATCATGGGCGGAGGAGGATACGCAGTATTTT.

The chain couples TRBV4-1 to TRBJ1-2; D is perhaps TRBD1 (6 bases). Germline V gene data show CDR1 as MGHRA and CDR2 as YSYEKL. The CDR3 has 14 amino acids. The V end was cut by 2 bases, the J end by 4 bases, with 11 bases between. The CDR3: CASSQPGAPYGYTF. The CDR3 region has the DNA TGCGCCAGCAGCCAACCGGGGGCCCCCTATGGCTACACCTTC.

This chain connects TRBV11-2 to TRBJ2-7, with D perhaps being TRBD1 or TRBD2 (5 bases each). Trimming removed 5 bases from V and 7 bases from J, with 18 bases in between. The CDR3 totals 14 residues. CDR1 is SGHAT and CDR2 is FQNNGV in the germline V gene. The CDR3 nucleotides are TGTGCCAGCAGCCGAGGGGCAGACTCAGGGGAGCAGTACTTC. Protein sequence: CASSRGADSGEQYF.

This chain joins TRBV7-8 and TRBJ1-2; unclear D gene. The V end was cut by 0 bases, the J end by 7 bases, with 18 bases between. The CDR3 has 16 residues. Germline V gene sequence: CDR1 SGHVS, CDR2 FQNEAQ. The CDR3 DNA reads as TGTGCCAGCAGCTTAGCAGATATAACGGGAGCTGGTGGCTACACCTTC. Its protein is CASSLADITGAGGYTF.

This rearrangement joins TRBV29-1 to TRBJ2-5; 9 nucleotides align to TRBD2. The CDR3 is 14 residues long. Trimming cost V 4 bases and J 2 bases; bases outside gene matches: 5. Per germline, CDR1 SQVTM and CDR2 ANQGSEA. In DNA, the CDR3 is TGCAGCGTTGGACTAGCGGCGCCGCAAGAGACCCAGTACTTC. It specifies CSVGLAAPQETQYF.

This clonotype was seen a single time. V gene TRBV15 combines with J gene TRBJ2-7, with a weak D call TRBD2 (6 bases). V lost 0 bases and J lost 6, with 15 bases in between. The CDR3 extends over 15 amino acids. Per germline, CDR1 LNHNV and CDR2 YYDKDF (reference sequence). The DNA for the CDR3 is TGTGCCACCAGCAGAGATAGGGAGGCCTTCGGCGAGCAGTACTTC. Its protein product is CATSRDREAFGEQYF.

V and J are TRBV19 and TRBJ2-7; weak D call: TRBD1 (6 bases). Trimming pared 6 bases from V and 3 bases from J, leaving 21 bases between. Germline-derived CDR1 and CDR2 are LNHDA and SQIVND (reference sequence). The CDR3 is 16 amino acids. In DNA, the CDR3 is TGTGCCAGTAGCCCGGGCCGGACAGCGAGGCTCTACGAGCAGTACTTC. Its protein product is CASSPGRTARLYEQYF.

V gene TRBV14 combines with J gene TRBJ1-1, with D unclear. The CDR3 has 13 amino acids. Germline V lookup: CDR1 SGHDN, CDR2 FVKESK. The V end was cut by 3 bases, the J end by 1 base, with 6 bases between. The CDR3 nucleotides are TGTGCCAGCAGCCACTTCCGGAACACTGAAGCTTTCTTT. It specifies CASSHFRNTEAFF. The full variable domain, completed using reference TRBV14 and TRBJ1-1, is EAGVTQFPSHSVIEKGQTVTLRCDPISGHDNLYWYRRVMGKEIKFLLHFVKESKQDESGMPNNRFLAERTGGTYSTLKVQPAELEDSGVYFCASSHFRNTEAFFGQGTRLTVV.